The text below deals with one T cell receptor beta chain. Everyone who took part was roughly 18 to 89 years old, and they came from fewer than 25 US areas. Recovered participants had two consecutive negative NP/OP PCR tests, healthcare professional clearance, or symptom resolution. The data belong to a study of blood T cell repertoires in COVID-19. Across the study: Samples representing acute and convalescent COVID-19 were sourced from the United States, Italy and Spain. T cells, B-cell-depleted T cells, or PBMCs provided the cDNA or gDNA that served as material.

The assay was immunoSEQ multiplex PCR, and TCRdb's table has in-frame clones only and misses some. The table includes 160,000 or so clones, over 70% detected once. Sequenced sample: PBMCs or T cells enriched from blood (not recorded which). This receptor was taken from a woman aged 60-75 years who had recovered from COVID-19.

CDR3 nucleotides: TGTGCCAGCAGTACAGGGGAAGGTCAGCCCCAGCATTTT. Amino acid sequence: CASSTGEGQPQHF. The rearrangement uses TRBV12-3 or TRBV12-4 and TRBJ1-5, with 7 bases lining up with TRBD1. This CDR3 is built from 13 residues. V lost 5 bases, J lost 6 bases, and 4 bases stayed unmatched.